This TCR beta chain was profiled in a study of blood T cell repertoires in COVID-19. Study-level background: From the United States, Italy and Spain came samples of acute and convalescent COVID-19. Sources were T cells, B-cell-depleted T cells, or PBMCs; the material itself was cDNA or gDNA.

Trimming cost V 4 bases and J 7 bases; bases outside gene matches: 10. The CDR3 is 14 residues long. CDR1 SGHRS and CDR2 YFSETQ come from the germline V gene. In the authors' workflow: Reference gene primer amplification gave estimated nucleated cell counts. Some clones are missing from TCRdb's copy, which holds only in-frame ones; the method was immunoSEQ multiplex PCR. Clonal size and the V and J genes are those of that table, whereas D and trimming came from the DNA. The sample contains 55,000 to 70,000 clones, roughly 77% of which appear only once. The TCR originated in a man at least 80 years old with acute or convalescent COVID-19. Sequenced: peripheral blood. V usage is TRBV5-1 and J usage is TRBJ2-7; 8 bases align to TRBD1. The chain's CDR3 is CASSATGASLEQYF. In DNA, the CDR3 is TGCGCCAGCAGCGCGACAGGGGCTAGTTTGGAGCAGTACTTC.